Sequencing of this TCR beta chain was carried out in a study of T cell changes during pregnancy in multiple sclerosis. Measured with immunoSEQ multiplex PCR; TCRdb has only the in-frame clones, and not every one. Altogether approximately 88,000 clones are present, nearly 95% being singletons, with the ten largest covering 1.1%. The CDR3 totals 14 residues. V was pared by 4 bases and J by 3 bases, with 3 bases of the junction left unmatched. Germline assignment: CDR1 SNHLY and CDR2 FYNNEI. The chain couples TRBV2 to TRBJ2-3, with 8 bases matching TRBD1. The source of this sequence is a female donor with multiple sclerosis, enrolled in a pregnancy study. The sample was peripheral blood, taken in the second trimester of pregnancy. The CDR3 DNA follows: TGTGCCAGCAGTGCGACAGGGGAAACAGATACGCAGTATTTT. Protein product: CASSATGETDTQYF.